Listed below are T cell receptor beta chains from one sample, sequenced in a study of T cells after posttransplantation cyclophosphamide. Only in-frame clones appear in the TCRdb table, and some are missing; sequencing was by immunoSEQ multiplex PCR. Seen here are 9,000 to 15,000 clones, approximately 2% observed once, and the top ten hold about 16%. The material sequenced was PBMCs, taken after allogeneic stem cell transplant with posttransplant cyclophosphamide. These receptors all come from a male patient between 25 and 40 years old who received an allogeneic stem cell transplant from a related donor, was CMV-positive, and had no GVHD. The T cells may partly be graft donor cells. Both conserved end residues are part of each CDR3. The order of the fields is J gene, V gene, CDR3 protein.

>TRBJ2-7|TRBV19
CATRTSGTYEQYF
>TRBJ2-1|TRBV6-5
CASRKGTEQFF
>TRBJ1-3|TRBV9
CASSTSDGPPGNTIYF
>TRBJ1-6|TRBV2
CASRDWTASTSPLHF
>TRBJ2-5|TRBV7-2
CASSLSGPETQYF
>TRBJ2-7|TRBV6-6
CASSRLAGVGYEQYF
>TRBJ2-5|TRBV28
CASSLNFEEETQYF
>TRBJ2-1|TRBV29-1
CSVGRRGTSQNNEQFF
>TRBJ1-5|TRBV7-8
CASSPRPYRDQPQHF
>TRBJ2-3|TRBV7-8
CASSLGGPYEDTQYF
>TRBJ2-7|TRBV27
CAIKLPKTSGSSYEQYF
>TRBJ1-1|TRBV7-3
CASSQTGTENTEAFF
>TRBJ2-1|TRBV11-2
CASSLDRLGRFF
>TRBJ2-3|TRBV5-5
CASSPRGKTDTQYF
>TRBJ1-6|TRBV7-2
CATMFSYNSPLHF
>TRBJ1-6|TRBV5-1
CASSLRRGGDNSPLHF
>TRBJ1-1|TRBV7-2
CASSFRTRSGTEAFF
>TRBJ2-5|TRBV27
CASSLTQGPVETQYF
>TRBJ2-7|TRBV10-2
CAIRSGSGYEQYF
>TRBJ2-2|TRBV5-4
CASSLVPGQGDTGELFF
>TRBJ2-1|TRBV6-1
CASSDGGPASSYNEQFF
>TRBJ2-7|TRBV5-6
CASGLVAGSYEQYF
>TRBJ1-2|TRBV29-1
CSVLRDTNYGYTF
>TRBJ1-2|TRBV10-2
CASSEGSGYYGYTF
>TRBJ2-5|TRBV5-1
CASSLGTSGGAVLETQYF
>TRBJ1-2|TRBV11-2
CASEKGQGAGGYTF
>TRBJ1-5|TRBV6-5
CASSPGGANGQPQHF
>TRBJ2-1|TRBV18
CASSQDQDVQFF
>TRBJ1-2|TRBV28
CASQSGTGTYGYTF
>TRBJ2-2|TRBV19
CASSKVGGAGELFF
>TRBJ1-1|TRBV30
CAWSDQGYTEAFF
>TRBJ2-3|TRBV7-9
CASSYGVDTDTQYF
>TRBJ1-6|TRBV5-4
CASSPNQRTGLLHF
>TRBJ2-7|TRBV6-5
CASSYVGANMYEQYF
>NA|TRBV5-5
CASSPRPRQGEIYEQYF
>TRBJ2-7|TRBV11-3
CASSLGRLSEQYF
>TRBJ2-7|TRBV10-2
CASRRNRGYEQYF
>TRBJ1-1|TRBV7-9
CASSLGDRAKPSQAFF
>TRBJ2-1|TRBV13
CASSPILLLLDGGYNEQFF
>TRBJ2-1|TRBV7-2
CASSSSSGNEQFF
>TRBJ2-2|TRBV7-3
CASSLRGGGNTGELFF
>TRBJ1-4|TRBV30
CAWSNRAGEKLFF
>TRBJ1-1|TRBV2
CASSDEQGGTEAFF
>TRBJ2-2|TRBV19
CASIRTANTGELFF
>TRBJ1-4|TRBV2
CASSKQGRATNEKLFF
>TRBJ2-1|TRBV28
CASSPASGSVNEQFF
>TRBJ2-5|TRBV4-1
CASSQQVLAGIGETQYF
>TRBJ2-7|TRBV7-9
CASSLAFEAVPHEQYF
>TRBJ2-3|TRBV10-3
CATSGSGREYTDTQYF
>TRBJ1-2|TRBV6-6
CASSQADRSYGYTF
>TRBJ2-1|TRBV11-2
CASSFSGGADYNEQFF
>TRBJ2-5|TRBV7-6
CASSLGGTGANQETQYF
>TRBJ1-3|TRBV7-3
CASSLSPSSSGNTIYF
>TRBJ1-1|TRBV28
CASSSHRQGKIEAFF
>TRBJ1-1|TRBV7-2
CASSYRTMNTEAFF
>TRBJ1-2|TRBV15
CATSRGGTGGVIGYTF
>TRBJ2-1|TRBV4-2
CASSQDRDFYEQFF
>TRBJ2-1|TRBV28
CASRRGTSGGMGEQFF